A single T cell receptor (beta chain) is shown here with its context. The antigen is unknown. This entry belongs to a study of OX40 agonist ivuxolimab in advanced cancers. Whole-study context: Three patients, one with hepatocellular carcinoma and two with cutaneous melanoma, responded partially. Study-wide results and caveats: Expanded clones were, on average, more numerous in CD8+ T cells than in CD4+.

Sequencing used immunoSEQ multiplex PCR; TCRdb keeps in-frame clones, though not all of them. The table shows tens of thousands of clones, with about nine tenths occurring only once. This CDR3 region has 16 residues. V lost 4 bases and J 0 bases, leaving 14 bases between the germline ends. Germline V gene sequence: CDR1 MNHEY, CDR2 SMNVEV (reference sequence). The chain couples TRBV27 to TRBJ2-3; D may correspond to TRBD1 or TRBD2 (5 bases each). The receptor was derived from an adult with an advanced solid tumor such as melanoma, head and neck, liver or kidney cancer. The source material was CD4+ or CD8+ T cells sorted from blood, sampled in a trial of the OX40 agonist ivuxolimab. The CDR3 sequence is CASSSIRDGSTDTQYF. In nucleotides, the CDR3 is TGTGCCAGCAGTTCGATCCGGGACGGAAGCACAGATACGCAGTATTTT.